The 27 T cell receptor beta chains reported below all come from one sample, sequenced in a study of blood T cell repertoires in COVID-19. Clones were sequenced by immunoSEQ multiplex PCR, and TCRdb holds only the in-frame ones, with some missing. The repertoire holds roughly 460,000 clones, with 80% to 90% as singletons. The sequenced material came from peripheral blood. These receptors all come from a young man with COVID-19, enrolled during active disease.

The rearrangement joins TRBV2 to TRBJ2-3; a possible D gene is TRBD2 (6 bases). CDR1 is SNHLY, CDR2 FYNNEI, per germline. The V and J ends lost 3 bases and 2 bases respectively, with 15 bases between them. This CDR3 spans 16 amino acids. CDR3 loop: CASSDGRGRVTDTQYF. CDR3 DNA: TGTGCCAGCAGTGATGGGCGGGGCAGAGTCACAGATACGCAGTATTTT.

The genes are TRBV6-6 and TRBJ2-5, with 7 bases aligning to TRBD1. CDR3 length: 16 amino acids. V trimming: 0 bases; J trimming: 5 bases; junction bases outside the gene matches: 9. The V gene's germline CDR1 is MNHNY and CDR2 SVGAGI (reference sequence). The CDR3 loop reads CASSYSVGGLRETQYF. The CDR3 DNA follows: TGTGCCAGCAGTTACTCCGTAGGGGGCCTGCGGGAGACCCAGTACTTC.

This chain joins TRBV7-6 and TRBJ1-4; 7 nucleotides match TRBD1. Germline V gene data show CDR1 as SGHVS and CDR2 as FNYEAQ. CDR3 length: 16 amino acids. J gave up 2 bases and V 2 bases, and 5 bases lay outside the gene matches. This chain's CDR3 is CASSLQQGSTNEKLFF. The CDR3, as DNA: TGTGCCAGCAGCTTACAACAGGGGAGTACTAATGAAAAACTGTTTTTT. The whole variable domain, remainder taken from reference TRBV7-6 and TRBJ1-4, is GAGVSQSPRYKVTKRGQDVALRCDPISGHVSLYWYRQALGQGPEFLTYFNYEAQQDKSGLPNDRFSAERPEGSISTLTIQRTEQRDSAMYRCASSLQQGSTNEKLFFGSGTQLSVL.

The rearrangement links TRBV11-3 to TRBJ1-3; D gene unclear. V dropped 3 bases and J dropped 8 bases, with 5 bases sitting between them. This CDR3 region has 11 residues. The germline V gene encodes CDR1 SGHNT and CDR2 YENEEA. Written as DNA, the CDR3 is TGTGCCAGCAGCTTGGGCGACACCATATATTTT. Translation: CASSLGDTIYF. Supplemented by reference TRBV11-3 and TRBJ1-3, the full variable domain reads EAGVVQSPRYKIIEKKQPVAFWCNPISGHNTLYWYLQNLGQGPELLIRYENEEAVDDSQLPKDRFSAERLKGVDSTLKIQPAELGDSAVYLCASSLGDTIYFGEGSWLTVV.

V is TRBV27 and J is TRBJ2-7, with TRBD2 as a possible D gene (5 bases). Germline CDR1 is MNHEY and CDR2 is SMNVEV (reference sequence). V was cut by 5 bases and J by 7 bases, with 12 bases left in between. The CDR3 is 12 residues long. CDR3 bases: TGTGCCAGCAGTCGGCCGCCGGGGGAGCAGTACTTC. It yields the protein CASSRPPGEQYF.

This clone was found once. This rearrangement joins TRBV20-1 to TRBJ1-1; the match to TRBD1 covers 7 bases. This CDR3 has 11 residues. CDR1 and CDR2 from the germline V gene are DFQATT and SNEGSKA (reference sequence). V dropped 5 bases and J dropped 8; count of bases not matched to a gene: 5. CDR3 coding DNA: TGCAGTGCTTTTCGACAGGGCGAAGCTTTCTTT. It is translated as CSAFRQGEAFF.

The V and J genes are TRBV11-3 and TRBJ2-1, with D tentatively TRBD1 (6 bases). Germline V lookup: CDR1 SGHNT, CDR2 YENEEA. Trimming cost V 6 bases and J 3 bases, with 12 bases left between them. The CDR3 has 14 residues. CDR3 amino acids: CASRSGQIYNEQFF. For the CDR3, the DNA is TGTGCCAGCAGATCAGGACAGATCTACAATGAGCAGTTCTTC.

V gene TRBV11-3 combines with J gene TRBJ1-1; possible D gene TRBD1, 5 bases. The CDR3 has 15 amino acids. Germline V gives CDR1 SGHNT, CDR2 YENEEA. The V end was cut by 0 bases, the J end by 0 bases, with 8 bases between. Written as DNA, the CDR3 is TGTGCCAGCAGCTTAGAGTGGACACTGAACACTGAAGCTTTCTTT. Its protein product is CASSLEWTLNTEAFF. The full variable domain, its missing parts supplied by reference TRBV11-3 and TRBJ1-1, is EAGVVQSPRYKIIEKKQPVAFWCNPISGHNTLYWYLQNLGQGPELLIRYENEEAVDDSQLPKDRFSAERLKGVDSTLKIQPAELGDSAVYLCASSLEWTLNTEAFFGQGTRLTVV.

The CDR3 DNA reads as TGTGCCAGCAGTCCAGGGACAGTCGGCGTGAGTAGATATGAAAAACTGTTTTTT. This encodes CASSPGTVGVSRYEKLFF. The chain employs TRBV21-1 and TRBJ1-4; TRBD1, the table's D call, was not compared with the DNA. TRBV21-1 is a pseudogene. This CDR3 has 18 amino acids.

This clone was found once. V gene TRBV19 combines with J gene TRBJ1-2; D uncertain. Trimming pared 5 bases from V and 7 bases from J, leaving 14 bases between. The V gene's germline CDR1 is LNHDA and CDR2 SQIVND (reference sequence). CDR3 size: 13 residues. The CDR3 sequence: CASSFTNPSGYTF. DNA of the CDR3: TGTGCCAGTAGTTTCACAAATCCCTCTGGCTACACCTTC. Complete variable domain (other parts from reference TRBV19 and TRBJ1-2): DGGITQSPKYLFRKEGQNVTLSCEQNLNHDAMYWYRQDPGQGLRLIYYSQIVNDFQKGDIAEGYSVSREKKESFPLTVTSAQKNPTAFYLCASSFTNPSGYTFGSGTRLTVV.

The CDR3 protein is CASSIQGAQQPQHF. As DNA, the CDR3 is TGTGCCAGCAGCATACAGGGGGCCCAGCAGCCCCAGCATTTT. The rearrangement uses TRBV2 and TRBJ1-5, with 9 bases lining up with TRBD1. V shed 6 bases, J shed 7 bases, and the junction held 7 bases outside the gene matches. Looked up from germline, CDR1 is SNHLY and CDR2 is FYNNEI. The CDR3 contains 14 residues. Together with reference TRBV2 and TRBJ1-5, the CDR3 gives the full variable domain: EPEVTQTPSHQVTQMGQEVILRCVPISNHLYFYWYRQILGQKVEFLVSFYNNEISEKSEIFDDQFSVERPDGSNFTLKIRSTKLEDSAMYFCASSIQGAQQPQHFGDGTRLSIL.

The genes are TRBV3-1 (or the pseudogene TRBV3-2) and TRBJ1-3, with 9 bases fitting TRBD1. This CDR3 is built from 17 residues. The V gene end was trimmed by 4 bases and the J gene end by 3 bases; junction bases not matched to a gene: 10. The germline V gene has CDR1 LGHDT and CDR2 YNNKEL (reference sequence). The DNA of the CDR3 is TGTGCCAGCAGCCGCGGGACAGGGCAGACGTTTGGAAACACCATATATTTT. Translating gives CASSRGTGQTFGNTIYF.

The V and J genes are TRBV5-1 and TRBJ2-3; D may be TRBD1 (5 bases). The CDR3 loop spans 16 amino acids. V was cut by 3 bases and J by 7 bases, with 21 bases left in between. Germline assignment: CDR1 SGHRS and CDR2 YFSETQ. The CDR3 loop is CASSSQGGETTYTQYF. CDR3 in DNA: TGCGCCAGCAGCTCCCAGGGTGGGGAAACTACTTATACGCAGTATTTT. The variable domain in full, with the rest retrieved from reference TRBV5-1 and TRBJ2-3, is KAGVTQTPRYLIKTRGQQVTLSCSPISGHRSVSWYQQTPGQGLQFLFEYFSETQRNKGNFPGRFSGRQFSNSRSEMNVSTLELGDSALYLCASSSQGGETTYTQYFGPGTRLTVL.

This clone showed up just once. V is TRBV7-9 and J is TRBJ2-5; 13 nucleotides match TRBD2. The V gene end was trimmed by 4 bases and the J gene end by 11 bases; junction bases not matched to a gene: 7. Germline V CDR1 and CDR2: SEHNR, FQNEAQ (reference sequence). The CDR3 consists of 14 residues. In DNA form, the CDR3 reads TGTGCCAGCAGCTCCGGGACTAGCGGGGTTCAGCAGTACTTC. Its translation: CASSSGTSGVQQYF.

The chain links TRBV5-6 to TRBJ2-3; the D gene is possibly TRBD1 (5 bases). The germline V and J ends were trimmed by 3 bases and 2 bases, with 19 bases remaining between them. Germline V gives CDR1 SGHDT, CDR2 YYEEEE. CDR3 length: 17 amino acids. CDR3 nucleotide sequence: TGTGCCAGCAGCTGGGGCCACAGAAAGGGGCCCACAGATACGCAGTATTTT. Its translation: CASSWGHRKGPTDTQYF.

The gene calls are TRBV6-5 and TRBJ1-1; 11 positions agree with TRBD1. The V segment lost 1 base and the J segment 7 bases; nucleotides outside the gene matches: 2. This CDR3 has 14 amino acids. Germline lookup yields CDR1 MNHEY and CDR2 SVGAGI. This CDR3 is CASSYWTGGREAFF. In DNA form, the CDR3 reads TGTGCCAGCAGTTACTGGACAGGGGGCCGTGAAGCTTTCTTT.

This chain connects TRBV2 to TRBJ2-7; 7 bases are a match to TRBD2. The CDR3 consists of 13 residues. Germline loops: CDR1 SNHLY, CDR2 FYNNEI. J was trimmed by 7 bases and V by 8 bases; bases with no gene match: 11. CDR3 residues: CASHPLAGEEQYF. CDR3 in DNA: TGTGCCAGCCACCCCCTTGCGGGAGAGGAGCAGTACTTC.

The genes are TRBV4-1 and TRBJ1-5; D remains ambiguous. The length of the CDR3 is 15 residues. From germline, CDR1 is MGHRA and CDR2 YSYEKL. Trimming pared 0 bases from V and 6 bases from J, leaving 12 bases between. CDR3 region: CASSQDDKFAQPQHF. The CDR3 DNA sequence: TGCGCCAGCAGCCAAGATGACAAGTTCGCTCAGCCCCAGCATTTT.

This sequence joins TRBV7-9 and TRBJ1-3; D might be TRBD1 (5 bases). Germline assignment: CDR1 SEHNR and CDR2 FQNEAQ (reference sequence). Trimming pared 4 bases from V and 0 bases from J, leaving 22 bases between. The CDR3 sequence is 19 residues long. CDR3 sequence reads: CASSSRGWTEYGSGNTIYF. The CDR3 region has the DNA TGTGCCAGCAGCTCTAGGGGATGGACGGAGTATGGCTCTGGAAACACCATATATTTT.

V is TRBV6-4 and J is TRBJ2-4; D not resolved. Per the germline V gene, CDR1 is MRHNA and CDR2 is SNTAGT. V lost 2 bases, J lost 1 base, and 12 bases lay in between. This CDR3 is built from 16 residues. The CDR3 loop reads CASSDASRLAKNIQYF. Written as DNA, the CDR3 is TGTGCCAGCAGTGACGCGTCGCGGCTGGCCAAAAACATTCAGTACTTC.

In DNA, the CDR3 is TGTGCCAGCAGCCACGGGGTTAGGGGGGCCAACGTCCTGACTTTC. Translated: CASSHGVRGANVLTF. This chain connects TRBV6-6 to TRBJ2-6; D possibly corresponds to TRBD2 (5 bases). Trimming took 6 bases from V and 4 from J, leaving 13 bases between them. The CDR3 loop spans 15 amino acids. Germline V gene data show CDR1 as MNHNY and CDR2 as SVGAGI (reference sequence).

The chain carries TRBV6-6 and TRBJ1-2; tentatively, D is TRBD1 (6 bases). The V gene's germline CDR1 is MNHNY and CDR2 SVGAGI (reference sequence). This CDR3 contains 14 residues. V was clipped by 6 bases and J by 2 bases, with 13 bases between them. CDR3 DNA sequence: TGTGCCAGCAGCGGCGCAGGGGCCAACTATGGCTACACCTTC. Translating gives CASSGAGANYGYTF.

The chain links TRBV2 to TRBJ2-2; a weak D match, TRBD1 (6 bases). Trimming pared 6 bases from V and 6 bases from J, leaving 17 bases between. CDR1 is SNHLY and CDR2 is FYNNEI in the germline V gene. This CDR3 spans 15 amino acids. CDR3: CASRSQGMRAGELFF. Here the CDR3 DNA reads TGTGCCAGCAGATCACAGGGAATGAGGGCCGGGGAGCTGTTTTTT.

This chain connects TRBV29-1 to TRBJ2-7; 9 bases agree with TRBD1. Germline trimming cut 6 bases from V and 4 bases from J; bases unmatched to any gene: 7. The CDR3 has 13 residues. Germline V gene data show CDR1 as SQVTM and CDR2 as ANQGSEA. CDR3 amino acids: CSVTNDRGYEQYF. The CDR3 region has the DNA TGCAGCGTGACAAATGACAGGGGGTACGAGCAGTACTTC.

This CDR3 is CASSLSGGYQPQHF. DNA of the CDR3: TGTGCCAGCAGCCTTAGTGGGGGGTATCAGCCCCAGCATTTT. This chain joins TRBV9 and TRBJ1-5; D perhaps matches TRBD1 (5 bases). This CDR3 is 14 amino acids long. Germline V gene data show CDR1 as SGDLS and CDR2 as YYNGEE. Trimming removed 4 bases from V and 5 bases from J, with 13 bases in between. Drawing the rest from reference TRBV9 and TRBJ1-5, the complete variable domain is DSGVTQTPKHLITATGQRVTLRCSPRSGDLSVYWYQQSLDQGLQFLIQYYNGEERAKGNILERFSAQQFPDLHSELNLSSLELGDSALYFCASSLSGGYQPQHFGDGTRLSIL.

This chain joins TRBV5-1 and TRBJ2-7, with TRBD1 matching over 7 bases. V lost 4 bases, J lost 2 bases, and 6 bases stayed unmatched. The CDR3 consists of 14 residues. Germline-derived CDR1 and CDR2 are SGHRS and YFSETQ. DNA for the CDR3: TGCGCCAGCAGCATGACAGGGCAGACCTACGAGCAGTACTTC. Protein: CASSMTGQTYEQYF.

The chain joins TRBV10-2 to TRBJ2-2, with 9 bases identical to TRBD1. The CDR3 is 13 residues long. Germline V gene sequence: CDR1 WSHSY, CDR2 SAAADI. V lost 6 bases to trimming and J lost 5 bases; unmatched junction nucleotides: 1. This chain's CDR3 is CASRDRGTGELFF. The CDR3 region has the DNA TGCGCCAGCAGGGACAGGGGTACCGGGGAGCTGTTTTTT.